This passage covers 22 T cell receptor beta chains from one sample sequenced in a study of T cell responses to AZD1222 COVID-19 vaccine (dated by TCRdb to the early 2020s). Receptors were amplified or captured by the immunoSEQ multiplex PCR assay. TCRdb mirrors the immuneACCESS table, restricted to in-frame sequences. Some clones are absent from its copies; in checked studies, under half trace to an unresolved V gene, and the reason for the others is unknown. The table for this sample lists fewer than 150,000 clones; approximately 90% of them were counted only once. The ten largest account for about 3.5% of the sample. The time point label on this specimen signifies: baseline before first vaccination. Sequenced here: peripheral blood, sampled on day 0 of AZD1222 vaccination. Every receptor here comes from an adult in good health.

This chain joins TRBV18 and TRBJ1-1, with D possibly TRBD1 on 5 matching bases. The CDR3 is made up of 13 amino acids. Per germline, CDR1 KGHSH and CDR2 LQKENI. Trimming took off 2 bases at V and 5 bases at J, with 9 bases between the two ends. The CDR3 region is CASSPGAGTEAFF. The CDR3 DNA is TGTGCCAGCTCACCAGGGGCAGGTACTGAAGCTTTCTTT. Full variable domain (remainder filled in from reference TRBV18 and TRBJ1-1): NAGVMQNPRHLVRRRGQEARLRCSPMKGHSHVYWYRQLPEEGLKFMVYLQKENIIDESGMPKERFSAEFPKEGPSILRIQQVVRGDSAAYFCASSPGAGTEAFFGQGTRLTVV.

This sequence joins TRBV15 and TRBJ1-4; no definite D call. Germline V gives CDR1 LNHNV, CDR2 YYDKDF (reference sequence). The CDR3 loop spans 15 amino acids. The V and J ends lost 3 bases and 8 bases respectively, with 16 bases between them. The CDR3 DNA sequence: TGTGCCACCAGCAGGGAAGTTAAGACAAACGAAAAACTGTTTTTT. This encodes CATSREVKTNEKLFF.

The chain is built from TRBV5-4 and TRBJ2-1; 8 bases are shared with TRBD2. Germline assignment: CDR1 SGHNT and CDR2 YYREEE (reference sequence). CDR3 length: 18 residues. With 0 bases clipped from V and 6 bases from J, the junction kept 14 bases outside the gene matches. The CDR3: CASSLVVSGGRKRNEQFF. In DNA, the CDR3 is TGTGCCAGCAGCTTGGTTGTCTCTGGCGGGAGGAAGCGCAATGAGCAGTTCTTC.

This clone was picked up one time. V usage is TRBV24-1 and J usage is TRBJ2-1, with 8 bases that match TRBD1. The germline V gene has CDR1 KGHDR and CDR2 SFDVKD. Trimming took 7 bases from V and 3 from J; bases not matched to a gene: 7. The CDR3 extends over 15 amino acids. The CDR3 nucleotides read TGTGCCACCAGCCCCGCCGGGACAGGCTACAATGAGCAGTTCTTC. Amino acid sequence: CATSPAGTGYNEQFF.

The V call is TRBV9, the J call TRBJ1-1; D is perhaps TRBD1 (6 bases). CDR1 SGDLS and CDR2 YYNGEE come from the germline V gene. Trimming took off 3 bases at V and 10 bases at J, with 25 bases between the two ends. The CDR3 has 16 residues. This CDR3 reads CASSAPQDRWGRRAFF. CDR3 DNA: TGTGCCAGCAGCGCCCCTCAGGACCGATGGGGGCGTAGAGCTTTCTTT.

This rearrangement joins TRBV21-1 to TRBJ1-2; the table's D call TRBD1 went unverified against the DNA. TRBV21-1 is a known pseudogene. The CDR3 extends over 18 amino acids. CDR3 in amino acids: CASSNVPRTGGFDYGYTF. In nucleotides, the CDR3 is TGTGCCAGCAGCAACGTCCCGAGAACAGGGGGCTTCGACTATGGCTACACCTTC.

The chain carries TRBV20-1 and TRBJ2-5, with TRBD1 matching over 7 bases. Trimming removed 6 bases from V and 3 bases from J; junction bases left unmatched: 1. This CDR3 has 11 amino acids. In germline, CDR1 is DFQATT, CDR2 SNEGSKA (reference sequence). CDR3 residues: CSAGTEETQYF. The CDR3 region has the DNA TGCAGTGCCGGGACAGAAGAGACCCAGTACTTC.

A word on this clone: A read error may account for a junction end that differs from germline. The V call is TRBV19, the J call TRBJ2-1; TRBD2 matches 11 bases. Germline V gene sequence: CDR1 LNHDA, CDR2 SQIVND (reference sequence). This CDR3 has 14 residues. The CDR3 DNA follows: TGTGCCAGTAGGATAGCGGGAGGGCCGAGTGAGCAGTTCTTC. This sequence encodes CASRIAGGPSEQFF.

The chain employs TRBV5-1 and TRBJ2-5; TRBD2 is a possible D gene (5 bases). This CDR3 is built from 15 residues. The V gene's germline CDR1 is SGHRS and CDR2 YFSETQ. V dropped 0 bases and J dropped 3 bases, with 12 bases sitting between them. This chain's CDR3 is CASSLGTSIKETQYF. As DNA, the CDR3 is TGCGCCAGCAGCTTGGGGACTTCTATAAAAGAGACCCAGTACTTC. Variable domain in full (rest from reference TRBV5-1 and TRBJ2-5): KAGVTQTPRYLIKTRGQQVTLSCSPISGHRSVSWYQQTPGQGLQFLFEYFSETQRNKGNFPGRFSGRQFSNSRSEMNVSTLELGDSALYLCASSLGTSIKETQYFGPGTRLLVL.

This rearrangement joins TRBV11-2 to TRBJ1-3; a possible D gene is TRBD1 (5 bases). Germline-derived CDR1 and CDR2 are SGHAT and FQNNGV. V was shortened by 5 bases and J by 0 bases, with 11 bases between the two germline ends. The CDR3 runs 15 residues. CDR3 sequence (DNA): TGTGCCAGCAGCAAAGGGACCGTCTCTGGAAACACCATATATTTT. Its protein product is CASSKGTVSGNTIYF.

This clone was detected once. The chain recombines TRBV3-1 (or the pseudogene TRBV3-2) with TRBJ1-1; a weak D match, TRBD1 (5 bases). The ends were cut back, 1 base at V and 3 bases at J, with 6 bases in the middle. The CDR3 is 13 residues long. Germline loops: CDR1 LGHDT, CDR2 YNNKEL (reference sequence). The CDR3 DNA sequence: TGTGCCAGCAGCCAAGTCAGGGACACTGAAGCTTTCTTT. Its translation is CASSQVRDTEAFF.

The gene calls are TRBV11-3 and TRBJ2-1, with D perhaps matching TRBD2 (5 bases). Trimming removed 5 bases at V and 8 bases at J, with 16 bases between. Germline V gene lookup returns CDR1 SGHNT and CDR2 YENEEA. The CDR3 loop spans 14 amino acids. The CDR3 loop is CASSPNPSGYEQFF. The DNA for the CDR3 is TGTGCCAGCAGCCCCAACCCCAGCGGTTATGAGCAGTTCTTC. Using reference TRBV11-3 and TRBJ2-1 for the parts outside the CDR3, the full variable domain is EAGVVQSPRYKIIEKKQPVAFWCNPISGHNTLYWYLQNLGQGPELLIRYENEEAVDDSQLPKDRFSAERLKGVDSTLKIQPAELGDSAVYLCASSPNPSGYEQFFGPGTRLTVL.

In its sample, this clone was seen a few times. The chain combines TRBV19 with TRBJ2-7; a weak D match, TRBD1 (5 bases). V gave up 3 bases and J gave up 13 bases, with 19 bases separating them. The CDR3 extends over 13 amino acids. Germline loops: CDR1 LNHDA, CDR2 SQIVND (reference sequence). The CDR3 here is CASSISGNGHQYF. DNA for the CDR3: TGTGCCAGTAGTATCTCTGGGAACGGACACCAATACTTC.

J is TRBJ1-1 and V is TRBV18, with D possibly matching TRBD1 (5 bases). V was cut by 6 bases and J by 6 bases, with 14 bases left in between. The CDR3 covers 13 residues. The V gene's germline CDR1 is KGHSH and CDR2 LQKENI. CDR3 loop: CASSIDSFAEAFF. The DNA for the CDR3 is TGTGCCAGCTCGATCGACAGTTTCGCTGAAGCTTTCTTT.

This clone was counted a single time. The rearrangement uses TRBV19 and TRBJ1-3; TRBD1 matches at 8 bases. This CDR3 contains 14 residues. Per the germline V gene, CDR1 is LNHDA and CDR2 is SQIVND (reference sequence). Unmatched junction bases numbered 2, after V lost 5 bases and J lost 2 bases. The CDR3 sequence is CASSQGAAGNTIYF. DNA of the CDR3: TGTGCCAGTAGTCAGGGGGCGGCTGGAAACACCATATATTTT.

This clone was observed once. Other DNA sequences in the sample encode the same CDR3. The rearrangement uses TRBV6-2 or TRBV6-3 and TRBJ1-1; D not certain. The CDR3 is made up of 14 amino acids. V was cut by 0 bases and J by 4 bases, with 9 bases left in between. Germline V gene sequence: CDR1 MNHEY, CDR2 SVGEGT. CDR3 amino acids: CASSYSSPSTEAFF. DNA of the CDR3: TGTGCCAGCAGTTACTCGAGCCCAAGCACTGAAGCTTTCTTT.

This sequence joins TRBV30 and TRBJ2-1; 11 bases agree with TRBD2. J lost 8 bases, V lost 0 bases, and 6 bases had no gene match. The CDR3 runs 15 residues. CDR1 is GTSNPN and CDR2 is SVGIG in the germline V gene (reference sequence). The DNA of the CDR3 is TGTGCCTGGAGTGTTATAGCGGGAGGGCTCGATGAGCAGTTCTTC. It specifies CAWSVIAGGLDEQFF.

This rearrangement joins TRBV14 to TRBJ2-3, with D unresolved. The germline V gene has CDR1 SGHDN and CDR2 FVKESK. The CDR3 is made up of 13 amino acids. The germline V and J ends were trimmed by 2 bases and 6 bases, with 9 bases remaining between them. This CDR3 is CASSQSFPDTQYF. DNA for the CDR3: TGTGCCAGCAGCCAATCCTTCCCGGATACGCAGTATTTT.

This rearrangement joins TRBV11-3 to TRBJ2-7; D not certain. V was cut by 4 bases and J by 3 bases, with 16 bases left in between. The CDR3 is 15 amino acids. Germline values: CDR1 SGHNT, CDR2 YENEEA. CDR3 bases: TGTGCCAGCAGCTCTCCAGCGATAGGTGTCTACGAGCAGTACTTC. Amino acids: CASSSPAIGVYEQYF.

J is TRBJ2-2 and V is TRBV5-4; the D is unclear. V shed 3 bases and J shed 3 bases, with 3 bases lying between them. This CDR3 spans 12 amino acids. Germline lookup yields CDR1 SGHNT and CDR2 YYREEE (reference sequence). The CDR3 spells CASSYYTGELFF. The CDR3 DNA sequence: TGTGCCAGCAGCTATTACACCGGGGAGCTGTTTTTT.

V and J are TRBV6-5 and TRBJ1-6; TRBD1 matches at 7 bases. The germline gives CDR1 MNHEY, CDR2 SVGAGI. The V gene end was trimmed by 4 bases and the J gene end by 7 bases; junction bases not matched to a gene: 4. CDR3 length: 14 residues. CDR3 nucleotides: TGTGCCAGCAGTTTGGGGACAGCAAATTCACCCCTCCACTTT. Translated, it gives CASSLGTANSPLHF.

J is TRBJ1-5 and V is TRBV7-9, with D perhaps matching TRBD1 (5 bases). V lost 6 bases, J lost 11 bases, and 14 bases lay in between. The CDR3 is 12 residues long. Germline V CDR1 and CDR2: SEHNR, FQNEAQ (reference sequence). CDR3 nucleotides: TGTGCCAGCAGTCGTCCGGGGCTAGCCCAGCATTTT. Residues: CASSRPGLAQHF.